The text below deals with one TCR beta chain. Its target is unknown. V lost 7 bases and J 3 bases, leaving 22 bases between the germline ends. The V gene's germline CDR1 is MNHEY and CDR2 SVGEGT. The length of the CDR3 is 16 residues. These data are taken from a study of response to subunit inactivated influenza vaccine. Whole-study results and caveats: The authors put forward the suggestion that each seasonal influenza vaccination may bring in only a limited number of new T cells.

In TCRdb, the RT-PCR reads were re-called with MiXCR into one record per CDR3 protein. The table includes hundreds of thousands of distinct CDR3 sequences, 6.5% to 8% detected once. This sequence was found in a man aged 50 to 69 who received an inactivated influenza vaccine. The sample was PBMCs from blood, taken around 2 years after vaccination. The chain recombines TRBV6-2 or TRBV6-3 with TRBJ2-7; D is perhaps TRBD2 (5 bases). CDR3 amino acids: CASIPSLWLADYEQYF. The CDR3 nucleotides read TGTGCCAGCATTCCTTCCCTTTGGCTAGCCGACTACGAGCAGTACTTC.